One and the same sample provided the 2 T cell receptor beta chains below, sequenced in a study of T cell responses to AZD1222 COVID-19 vaccine listed by TCRdb under 2021. Libraries were prepared through the immunoSEQ multiplex PCR assay. The table comes from immuneACCESS by way of TCRdb, which keeps in-frame sequences with V and J called. Part of the clones is missing from these tables; in studies checked, under half for an unresolved V gene and the rest for unknown reasons. Here the sample has fewer than 110,000 clones; less than 95% occur a single time. Of the sample, approximately 1.3% is held by the ten largest clones. Reading the label with the study, this specimen's time point is: baseline before first vaccination. Sequencing was performed on peripheral blood, taken on day 0 of AZD1222 vaccination. Receptor source: an adult in good health.

This clone was detected once. The gene calls are TRBV28 and TRBJ1-4; TRBD1 matches 7 bases. J gave up 0 bases and V 8 bases, and 3 bases lay outside the gene matches. Germline CDR1 reads MDHEN; CDR2 reads SYDVKM. CDR3 size: 14 residues. The CDR3 nucleotides read TGTGCCAGCGGACAGGCGTCAACTAATGAAAAACTGTTTTTT. Translating it yields CASGQASTNEKLFF. The variable domain in full, with the rest retrieved from reference TRBV28 and TRBJ1-4, is DVKVTQSSRYLVKRTGEKVFLECVQDMDHENMFWYRQDPGLGLRLIYFSYDVKMKEKGDIPEGYSVSREKKERFSLILESASTNQTSMYLCASGQASTNEKLFFGSGTQLSVL.

The chain couples TRBV6-5 to TRBJ2-1; D uncertain. Trimming stripped 6 bases from V and 9 bases from J, with 9 bases between. The CDR3 has 11 residues. Germline assignment: CDR1 MNHEY and CDR2 SVGAGI. The CDR3 region is CASRAAPEQFF. CDR3 in DNA: TGTGCCAGCAGGGCGGCCCCTGAGCAGTTCTTC.